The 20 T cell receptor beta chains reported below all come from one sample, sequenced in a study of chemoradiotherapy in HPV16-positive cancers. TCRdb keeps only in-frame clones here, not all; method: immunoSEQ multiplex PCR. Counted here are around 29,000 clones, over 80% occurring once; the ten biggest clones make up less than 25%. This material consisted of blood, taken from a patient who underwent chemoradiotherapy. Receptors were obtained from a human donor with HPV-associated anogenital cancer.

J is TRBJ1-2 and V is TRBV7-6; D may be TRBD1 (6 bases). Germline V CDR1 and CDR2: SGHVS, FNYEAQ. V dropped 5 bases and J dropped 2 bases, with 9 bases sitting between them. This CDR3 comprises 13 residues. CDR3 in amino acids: CASSPGQNYGYTF. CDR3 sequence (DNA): TGTGCCAGCAGCCCAGGACAGAACTATGGCTACACCTTC. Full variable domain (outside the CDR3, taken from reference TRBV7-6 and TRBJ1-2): GAGVSQSPRYKVTKRGQDVALRCDPISGHVSLYWYRQALGQGPEFLTYFNYEAQQDKSGLPNDRFSAERPEGSISTLTIQRTEQRDSAMYRCASSPGQNYGYTFGSGTRLTVV.

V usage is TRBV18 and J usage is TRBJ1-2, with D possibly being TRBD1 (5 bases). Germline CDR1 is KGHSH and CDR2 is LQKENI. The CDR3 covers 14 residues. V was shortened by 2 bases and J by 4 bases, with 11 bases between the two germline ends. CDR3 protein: CASSPTADSYGYTF. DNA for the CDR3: TGTGCCAGCTCACCAACTGCCGACAGCTATGGCTACACCTTC.

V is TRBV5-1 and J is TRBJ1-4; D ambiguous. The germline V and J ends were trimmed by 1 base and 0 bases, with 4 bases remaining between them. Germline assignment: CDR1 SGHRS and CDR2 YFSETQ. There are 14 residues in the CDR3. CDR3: CASSLQATNEKLFF. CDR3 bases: TGCGCCAGCAGCTTGCAGGCAACTAATGAAAAACTGTTTTTT.

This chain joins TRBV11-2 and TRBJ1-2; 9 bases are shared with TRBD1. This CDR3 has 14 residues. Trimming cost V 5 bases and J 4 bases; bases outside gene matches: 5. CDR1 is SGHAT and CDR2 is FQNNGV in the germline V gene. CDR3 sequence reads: CASSGDREAYGYTF. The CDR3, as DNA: TGTGCCAGCAGCGGGGACAGGGAGGCCTATGGCTACACCTTC.

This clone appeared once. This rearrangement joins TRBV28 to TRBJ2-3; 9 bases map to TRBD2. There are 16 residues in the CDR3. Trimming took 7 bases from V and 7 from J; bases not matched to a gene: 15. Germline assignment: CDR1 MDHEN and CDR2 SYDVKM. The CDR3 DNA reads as TGTGCCAGCATCCGGGGGGGGGCTAGCGGGATCTATACGCAGTATTTT. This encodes CASIRGGASGIYTQYF.

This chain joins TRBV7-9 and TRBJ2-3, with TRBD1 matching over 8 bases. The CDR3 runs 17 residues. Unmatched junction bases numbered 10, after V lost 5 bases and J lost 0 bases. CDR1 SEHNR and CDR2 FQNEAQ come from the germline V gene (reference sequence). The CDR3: CASSRSWGQESTDTQYF. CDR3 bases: TGTGCCAGCAGCCGCAGCTGGGGACAGGAAAGCACAGATACGCAGTATTTT.

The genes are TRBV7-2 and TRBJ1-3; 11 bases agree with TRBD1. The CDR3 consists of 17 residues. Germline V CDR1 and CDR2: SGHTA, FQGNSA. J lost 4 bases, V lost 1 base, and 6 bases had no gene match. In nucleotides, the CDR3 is TGTGCCAGCAGCTTAGTTTCAGGGACAGGGGGGGGAAACACCATATATTTT. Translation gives CASSLVSGTGGGNTIYF.

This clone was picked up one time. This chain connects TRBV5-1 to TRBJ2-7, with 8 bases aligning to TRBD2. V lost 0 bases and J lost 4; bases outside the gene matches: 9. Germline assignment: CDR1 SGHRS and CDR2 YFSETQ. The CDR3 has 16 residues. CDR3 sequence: CASSLAGWTSRYEQYF. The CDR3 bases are TGCGCCAGCAGCTTGGCCGGGTGGACTAGCCGATACGAGCAGTACTTC.

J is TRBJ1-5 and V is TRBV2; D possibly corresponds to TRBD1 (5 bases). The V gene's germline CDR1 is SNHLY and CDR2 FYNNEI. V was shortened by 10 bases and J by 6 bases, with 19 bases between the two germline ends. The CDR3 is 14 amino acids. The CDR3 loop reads CATTGGKGSQPQHF. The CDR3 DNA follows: TGTGCCACCACTGGGGGGAAGGGGAGTCAGCCCCAGCATTTT. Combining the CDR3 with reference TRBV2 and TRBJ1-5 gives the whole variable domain EPEVTQTPSHQVTQMGQEVILRCVPISNHLYFYWYRQILGQKVEFLVSFYNNEISEKSEIFDDQFSVERPDGSNFTLKIRSTKLEDSAMYFCATTGGKGSQPQHFGDGTRLSIL.

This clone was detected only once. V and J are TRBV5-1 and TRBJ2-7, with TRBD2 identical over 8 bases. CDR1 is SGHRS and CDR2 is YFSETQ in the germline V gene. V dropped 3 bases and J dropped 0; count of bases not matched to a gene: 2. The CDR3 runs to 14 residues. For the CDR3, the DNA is TGCGCCAGCAGCTCGGCGGGAGGCTCCTACGAGCAGTACTTC. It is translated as CASSSAGGSYEQYF.

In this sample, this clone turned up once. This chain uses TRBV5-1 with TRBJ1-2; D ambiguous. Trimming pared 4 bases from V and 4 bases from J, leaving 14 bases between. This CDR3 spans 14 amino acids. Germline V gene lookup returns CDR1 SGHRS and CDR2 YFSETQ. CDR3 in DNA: TGCGCCAGCAGCCCATACGATAGCGGCTATGGCTACACCTTC. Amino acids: CASSPYDSGYGYTF.

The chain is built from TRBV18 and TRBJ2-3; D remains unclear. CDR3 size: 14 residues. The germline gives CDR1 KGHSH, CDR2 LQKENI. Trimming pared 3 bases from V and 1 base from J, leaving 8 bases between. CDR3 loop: CASSPTGGTDTQYF. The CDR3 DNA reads TGTGCCAGCTCACCGACGGGTGGCACAGATACGCAGTATTTT.

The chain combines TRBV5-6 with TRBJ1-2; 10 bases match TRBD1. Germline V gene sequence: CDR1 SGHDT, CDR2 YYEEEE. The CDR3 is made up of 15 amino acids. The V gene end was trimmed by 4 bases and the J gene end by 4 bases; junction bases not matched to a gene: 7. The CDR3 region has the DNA TGTGCCAGCAGCCAACCGGACAGGGGGGGCTATGGCTACACCTTC. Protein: CASSQPDRGGYGYTF. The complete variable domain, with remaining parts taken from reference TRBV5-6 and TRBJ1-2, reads DAGVTQSPTHLIKTRGQQVTLRCSPKSGHDTVSWYQQALGQGPQFIFQYYEEEERQRGNFPDRFSGHQFPNYSSELNVNALLLGDSALYLCASSQPDRGGYGYTFGSGTRLTVV.

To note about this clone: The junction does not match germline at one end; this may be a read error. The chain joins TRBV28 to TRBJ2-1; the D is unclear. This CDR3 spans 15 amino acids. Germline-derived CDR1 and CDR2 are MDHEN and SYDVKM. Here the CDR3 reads CASSPPGLGYNEQFF. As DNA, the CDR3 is TGTGCCAGCAGTCCCCCGGGCCTGGGATACAATGAACAGTTCTTC. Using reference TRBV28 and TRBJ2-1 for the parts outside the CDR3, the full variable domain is DVKVTQSSRYLVKRTGEKVFLECVQDMDHENMFWYRQDPGLGLRLIYFSYDVKMKEKGDIPEGYSVSREKKERFSLILESASTNQTSMYLCASSPPGLGYNEQFFGPGTRLTVL.

CDR3: CASSQDSGPPYEQYF. The DNA for the CDR3 is TGCGCCAGCAGCCAAGATAGCGGACCCCCCTACGAGCAGTACTTC. The chain has TRBV4-1 and TRBJ2-7; D might be TRBD2 (6 bases). Trimming took off 0 bases at V and 2 bases at J, with 11 bases between the two ends. Germline V gene sequence: CDR1 MGHRA, CDR2 YSYEKL. CDR3 length equals 15 residues.

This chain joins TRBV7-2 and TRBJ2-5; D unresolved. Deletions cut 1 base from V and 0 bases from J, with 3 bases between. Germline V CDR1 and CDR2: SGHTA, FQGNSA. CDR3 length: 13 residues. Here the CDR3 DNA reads TGTGCCAGCAGCTTAGGTTACCAAGAGACCCAGTACTTC. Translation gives CASSLGYQETQYF.

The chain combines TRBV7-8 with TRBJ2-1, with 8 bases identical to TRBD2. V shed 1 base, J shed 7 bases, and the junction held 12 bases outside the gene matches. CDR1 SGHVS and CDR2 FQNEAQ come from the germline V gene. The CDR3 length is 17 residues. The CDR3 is CASSLGSREGPGNEQFF. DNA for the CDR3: TGTGCCAGCAGCTTAGGGTCCCGGGAGGGCCCGGGGAATGAGCAGTTCTTC.

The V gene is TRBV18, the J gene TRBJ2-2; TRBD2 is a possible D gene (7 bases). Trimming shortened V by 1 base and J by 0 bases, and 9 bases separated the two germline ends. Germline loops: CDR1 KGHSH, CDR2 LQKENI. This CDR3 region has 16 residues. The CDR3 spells CASSPRGGANTGELFF. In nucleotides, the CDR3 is TGTGCCAGCTCACCACGGGGGGGCGCGAACACCGGGGAGCTGTTTTTT.

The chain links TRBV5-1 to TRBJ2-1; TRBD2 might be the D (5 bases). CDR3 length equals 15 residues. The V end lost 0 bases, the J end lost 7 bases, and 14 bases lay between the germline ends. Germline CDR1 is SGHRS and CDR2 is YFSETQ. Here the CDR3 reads CASSLVPAPGNEQFF. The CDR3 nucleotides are TGCGCCAGCAGCTTGGTTCCCGCGCCGGGAAATGAGCAGTTCTTC.

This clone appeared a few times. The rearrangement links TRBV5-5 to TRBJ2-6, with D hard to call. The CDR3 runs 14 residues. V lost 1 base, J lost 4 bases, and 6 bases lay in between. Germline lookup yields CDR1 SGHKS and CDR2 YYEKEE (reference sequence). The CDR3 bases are TGTGCCAGCAGCTTGAGGGTCGGGGCCAACGTCCTGACTTTC. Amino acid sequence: CASSLRVGANVLTF.